The 9 T cell receptor beta chains presented below share a single source sample, sequenced in a study of CD8+ T cells in alopecia areata (dated by TCRdb to the late 2010s). Library creation used the immunoSEQ multiplex PCR assay. To provide template for TCR sequencing, every sample had RNA extracted and reverse transcribed into cDNA. The table was pulled from immuneACCESS by TCRdb, which kept in-frame rearrangements only. Such tables lose some clones; where checked, under half of the loss comes from unresolved V genes, and the rest has no known cause. This sample lists approximately 210,000 clones; about 40% were detected once. Roughly 2.6% of the sample is in the top ten clones. The sample's treatment or condition label, decoded: oral pan-JAK inhibitor, 5-10 mg twice daily. The specimen comprised CD4+ T cells sorted from blood, sampled around week 37, from a patient treated with tofacitinib. These receptor sequences come from a human donor with alopecia areata.

This clone has a handful of counts. This chain links TRBV7-9 with TRBJ1-2; D remains ambiguous. The V gene's germline CDR1 is SEHNR and CDR2 FQNEAQ (reference sequence). The CDR3 spans 12 residues. Trimming took 4 bases from V and 7 from J, leaving 10 bases between them. This CDR3 is CASSYYRGGYTF. The CDR3 region has the DNA TGTGCCAGCAGCTATTATCGTGGTGGCTACACCTTC.

Turning to this clone: This sample also contains other DNA sequences that code for the same CDR3. The gene calls are TRBV30 and TRBJ2-3; 10 bases line up with TRBD2. The CDR3 consists of 14 residues. Germline values: CDR1 GTSNPN, CDR2 SVGIG (reference sequence). V gave up 3 bases and J gave up 3 bases; unmatched junction bases: 3. CDR3 sequence: CAWRASGSTDTQYF. CDR3 DNA sequence: TGTGCCTGGAGGGCTAGCGGGAGTACAGATACGCAGTATTTT.

This clone was observed a few times. V usage is TRBV5-1 and J usage is TRBJ2-3, with a weak D call TRBD2 (6 bases). This CDR3 has 15 amino acids. V dropped 2 bases and J dropped 2 bases, with 12 bases sitting between them. Per germline, CDR1 SGHRS and CDR2 YFSETQ. In DNA, the CDR3 is TGCGCCAGCAGCTTATCGGGACTCACCACAGATACGCAGTATTTT. As protein: CASSLSGLTTDTQYF.

The rearrangement joins TRBV6-1 to TRBJ2-7; 7 bases are a match to TRBD1. The CDR3 has 15 amino acids. The germline CDR1 and CDR2 sequences are MNHNS and SASEGT. J lost 3 bases, V lost 9 bases, and 14 bases had no gene match. DNA for the CDR3: TGTGCCAGTAGGCACCCCGGGACAGCCTTCTACGAGCAGTACTTC. This encodes CASRHPGTAFYEQYF.

The rearrangement uses TRBV2 and TRBJ2-5; maybe TRBD1 (6 bases). Germline V lookup: CDR1 SNHLY, CDR2 FYNNEI. Trimming shortened V by 6 bases and J by 2 bases, and 10 bases separated the two germline ends. The CDR3 contains 13 residues. CDR3 region: CASSGTSQETQYF. CDR3 nucleotide sequence: TGTGCCAGCAGCGGGACAAGTCAAGAGACCCAGTACTTC.

The V gene is TRBV7-2, the J gene TRBJ1-1; possibly TRBD1 for D (5 bases). Germline V gene data show CDR1 as SGHTA and CDR2 as FQGNSA. The CDR3 length is 16 residues. V gave up 2 bases and J gave up 4 bases, with 17 bases separating them. CDR3: CASSLRSGRRGTEAFF. The CDR3 DNA is TGTGCCAGCAGCTTAAGGTCAGGGCGAAGGGGCACTGAAGCTTTCTTT.

This rearrangement joins TRBV25-1 to TRBJ1-3; D gene ambiguous. V dropped 8 bases and J dropped 4 bases, with 9 bases sitting between them. CDR3 length: 12 amino acids. The germline gives CDR1 MGHDK, CDR2 SYGVNS. The CDR3: CASASGGNTIYF. The CDR3 DNA reads TGTGCCAGCGCCAGTGGGGGAAACACCATATATTTT.

CDR3 loop: CASSQVRLTDTQYF. Here the CDR3 DNA reads TGTGCCAGCAGCCAAGTCCGGCTAACAGATACGCAGTATTTT. The chain links TRBV4-2 to TRBJ2-3; no clear D. V lost 1 base to trimming and J lost 3 bases, with 8 bases between them. The CDR3 has 14 residues. Germline V lookup: CDR1 LGHNA, CDR2 YNFKEQ.

The rearrangement links TRBV30 to TRBJ2-4, with 7 bases lining up with TRBD1. V lost 5 bases, J lost 1 base, and 8 bases stayed unmatched. The CDR3 covers 15 residues. Looked up from germline, CDR1 is GTSNPN and CDR2 is SVGIG (reference sequence). CDR3 sequence reads: CAWQDRRKAKNIQYF. The CDR3 bases are TGTGCCTGGCAGGACAGGCGAAAGGCCAAAAACATTCAGTACTTC.